Below, one TCR beta chain is given with its context. The antigen remains unidentified. This CDR3 is 15 amino acids long. Germline V gene sequence: CDR1 SQVTM, CDR2 ANQGSEA. V was trimmed by 4 bases and J by 1 base, leaving 16 bases between them. The data are from a study of CD8+ T cells in alopecia areata. Study-level results: Scalp data also include sequences from resident alphabeta T cells of normal skin. Lesional scalp displayed greater clonality than normal scalp, most notably in alopecia totalis/universalis.

Extracted RNA was reverse transcribed, and the resulting cDNA served as sequencing template. The assay was immunoSEQ multiplex PCR, and TCRdb's table has in-frame clones only and misses some. The table lists 120,000 or so clones, about 51% of them singletons. The rearrangement links TRBV29-1 to TRBJ1-2, with D possibly TRBD1 on 5 matching bases. This receptor was obtained from a human donor with alopecia areata. The source material was NKG2D-low CD8+ T cells sorted from blood. In nucleotides, the CDR3 is TGCAGCGTTGTCCGGAGGCAGGGTGATAACTATGGCTACACCTTC. The encoded protein is CSVVRRQGDNYGYTF.